This TCR beta chain was sequenced during a study of shared clonotypes between healthy human individuals. TCRdb's table, derived via immunoSEQ multiplex PCR, lists solely in-frame clones and lacks some. The sample carries 1.5 million to 1.9 million clones, approximately 98% recorded once. With respect to this clone: The antigen is unknown.

Points from the study as a whole: Collection of samples was limited to blood; tissue repertoires likely differ. Naive subsets tended to show greater estimated richness than memory subsets.

Recent acute infections and vaccinations were absent in the healthy HIV-negative adult donors. This receptor was taken from a man younger than 40 in good health. Material: naive CD4+ T cells sorted from blood. The subset was: CD45RA+ positively selected.

The CDR3 sequence is CASSLNPSGTYNEQFF. The CDR3 DNA reads TGTGCCAGCAGCTTAAATCCTAGCGGGACCTACAATGAGCAGTTCTTC. The V and J genes are TRBV7-3 and TRBJ2-1, with 9 bases lining up with TRBD2. Unmatched junction bases numbered 3, after V lost 1 base and J lost 2 bases. The germline V gene has CDR1 SGHTA and CDR2 FQGTGA. The CDR3 runs 16 residues. The full variable domain, with the rest looked up from reference TRBV7-3 and TRBJ2-1, is GAGVSQTPSNKVTEKGKYVELRCDPISGHTALYWYRQSLGQGPEFLIYFQGTGAADDSGLPNDRFFAVRPEGSVSTLKIQRTERGDSAVYLCASSLNPSGTYNEQFFGPGTRLTVL.